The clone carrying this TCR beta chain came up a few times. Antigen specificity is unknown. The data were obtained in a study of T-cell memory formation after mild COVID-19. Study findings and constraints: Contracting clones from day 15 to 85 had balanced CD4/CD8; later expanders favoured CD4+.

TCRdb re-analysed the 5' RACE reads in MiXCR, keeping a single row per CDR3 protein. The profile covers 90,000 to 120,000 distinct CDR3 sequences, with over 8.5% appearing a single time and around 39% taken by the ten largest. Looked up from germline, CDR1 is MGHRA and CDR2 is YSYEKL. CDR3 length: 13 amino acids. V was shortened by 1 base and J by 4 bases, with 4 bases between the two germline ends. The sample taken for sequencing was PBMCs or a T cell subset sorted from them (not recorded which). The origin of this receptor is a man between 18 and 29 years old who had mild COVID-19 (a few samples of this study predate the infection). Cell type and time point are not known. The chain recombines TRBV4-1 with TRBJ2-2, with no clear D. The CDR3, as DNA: TGCGCCAGCAGCCAAGGAGGCACCGGGGAGCTGTTTTTT. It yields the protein CASSQGGTGELFF.